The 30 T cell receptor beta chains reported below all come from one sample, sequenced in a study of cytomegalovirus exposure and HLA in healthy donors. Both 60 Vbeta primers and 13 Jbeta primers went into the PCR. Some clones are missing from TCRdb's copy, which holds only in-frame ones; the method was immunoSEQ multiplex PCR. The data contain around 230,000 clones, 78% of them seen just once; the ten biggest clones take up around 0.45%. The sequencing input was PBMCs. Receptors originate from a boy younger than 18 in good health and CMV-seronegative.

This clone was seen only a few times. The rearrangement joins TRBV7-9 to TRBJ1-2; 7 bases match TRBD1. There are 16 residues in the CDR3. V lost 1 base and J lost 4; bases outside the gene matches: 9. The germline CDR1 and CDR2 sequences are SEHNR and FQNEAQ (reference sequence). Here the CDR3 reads CASSLGTGALGYGYTF. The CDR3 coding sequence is TGTGCCAGCAGCTTAGGCACAGGGGCCTTGGGCTATGGCTACACCTTC.

The CDR3 here is CASSQRAGTQYQETQYF. CDR3 in DNA: TGTGCCAGCAGCCAAAGAGCCGGGACTCAGTACCAAGAGACCCAGTACTTC. The rearrangement joins TRBV14 to TRBJ2-5, with D perhaps matching TRBD2 (6 bases). The CDR3 runs to 17 residues. CDR1 is SGHDN and CDR2 is FVKESK in the germline V gene. The V end lost 2 bases, the J end lost 0 bases, and 16 bases lay between the germline ends. The whole variable domain, remainder taken from reference TRBV14 and TRBJ2-5, is EAGVTQFPSHSVIEKGQTVTLRCDPISGHDNLYWYRRVMGKEIKFLLHFVKESKQDESGMPNNRFLAERTGGTYSTLKVQPAELEDSGVYFCASSQRAGTQYQETQYFGPGTRLLVL.

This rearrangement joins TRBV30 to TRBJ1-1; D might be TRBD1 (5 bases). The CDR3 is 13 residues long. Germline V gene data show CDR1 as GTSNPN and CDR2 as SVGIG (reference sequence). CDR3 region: CAYAGDLYTEAFF. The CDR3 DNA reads TGTGCATATGCGGGGGACTTATACACTGAAGCTTTCTTT.

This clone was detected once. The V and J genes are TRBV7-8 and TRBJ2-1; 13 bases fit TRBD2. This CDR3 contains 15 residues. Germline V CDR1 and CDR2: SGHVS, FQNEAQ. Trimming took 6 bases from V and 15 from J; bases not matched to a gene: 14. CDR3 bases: TGTGCCAGCAGTCCGGGGGGGACTAGCGGGAAGAGCCCGTTCTTC. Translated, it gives CASSPGGTSGKSPFF.

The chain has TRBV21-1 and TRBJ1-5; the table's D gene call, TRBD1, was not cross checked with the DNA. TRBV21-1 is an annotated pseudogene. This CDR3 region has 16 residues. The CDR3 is CASSTMDRGINQPQHF. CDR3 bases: TGTGCCAGCAGCACAATGGACAGGGGGATCAATCAGCCCCAGCATTTT.

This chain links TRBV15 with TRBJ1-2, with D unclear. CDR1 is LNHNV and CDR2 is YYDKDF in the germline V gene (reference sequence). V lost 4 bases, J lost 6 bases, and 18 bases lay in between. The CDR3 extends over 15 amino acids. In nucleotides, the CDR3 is TGTGCCACCAGCATTTACCGGGAGACGGCGGATGGCTACACCTTC. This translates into CATSIYRETADGYTF.

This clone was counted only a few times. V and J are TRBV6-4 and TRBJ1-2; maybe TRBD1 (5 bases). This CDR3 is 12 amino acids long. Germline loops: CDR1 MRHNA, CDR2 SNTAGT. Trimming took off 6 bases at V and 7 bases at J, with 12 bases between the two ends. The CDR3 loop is CASRSRVGGYTF. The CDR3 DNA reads TGTGCCAGCAGAAGCAGGGTTGGTGGCTACACCTTC.

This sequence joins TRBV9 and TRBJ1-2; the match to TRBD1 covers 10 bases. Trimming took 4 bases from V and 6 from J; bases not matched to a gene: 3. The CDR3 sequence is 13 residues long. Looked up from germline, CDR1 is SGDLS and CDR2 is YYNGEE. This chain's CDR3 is CASSWTGGDGYTF. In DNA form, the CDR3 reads TGTGCCAGCAGCTGGACAGGGGGGGATGGCTACACCTTC. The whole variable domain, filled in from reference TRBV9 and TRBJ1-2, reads DSGVTQTPKHLITATGQRVTLRCSPRSGDLSVYWYQQSLDQGLQFLIQYYNGEERAKGNILERFSAQQFPDLHSELNLSSLELGDSALYFCASSWTGGDGYTFGSGTRLTVV.

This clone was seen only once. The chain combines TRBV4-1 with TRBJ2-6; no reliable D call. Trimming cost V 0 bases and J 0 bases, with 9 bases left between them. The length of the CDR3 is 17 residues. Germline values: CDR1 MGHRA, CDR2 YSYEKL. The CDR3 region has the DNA TGCGCCAGCAGCCAAGATCTACGGAGCTCTGGGGCCAACGTCCTGACTTTC. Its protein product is CASSQDLRSSGANVLTF.

CDR3 region: CASSLTGTGSQPQHF. CDR3 coding DNA: TGCGCCAGCAGCTTGACCGGGACAGGGAGTCAGCCCCAGCATTTT. The chain uses TRBV5-1 and TRBJ1-5, with 9 nucleotides matching TRBD1. The ends lost 1 base at V and 6 bases at J; junction bases unmatched: 5. Germline V gives CDR1 SGHRS, CDR2 YFSETQ. CDR3 length: 15 residues.

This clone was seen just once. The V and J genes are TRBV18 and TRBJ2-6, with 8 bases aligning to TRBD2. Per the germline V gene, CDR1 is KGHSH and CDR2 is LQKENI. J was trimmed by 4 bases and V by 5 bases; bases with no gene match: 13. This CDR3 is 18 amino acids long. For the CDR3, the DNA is TGTGCCAGCTCAACCCGGCCGGGGGGGCAGTTAGGGGCCAACGTCCTGACTTTC. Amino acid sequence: CASSTRPGGQLGANVLTF.

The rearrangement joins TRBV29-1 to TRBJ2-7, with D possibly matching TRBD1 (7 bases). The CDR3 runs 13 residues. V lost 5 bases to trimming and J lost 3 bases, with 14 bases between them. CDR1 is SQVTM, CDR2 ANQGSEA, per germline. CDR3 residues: CSVQGGHFYEQYF. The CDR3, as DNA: TGCAGCGTTCAGGGGGGCCATTTCTACGAGCAGTACTTC.

In nucleotides, the CDR3 is TGCGCCAGCAGTGTCTGGGAGACTGAAGCTTTCTTT. This sequence encodes CASSVWETEAFF. This chain links TRBV10-2 with TRBJ1-1, with D unresolved. Germline CDR1 reads WSHSY; CDR2 reads SAAADI. V gave up 4 bases and J gave up 5 bases, with 8 bases separating them. The length of the CDR3 is 12 residues.

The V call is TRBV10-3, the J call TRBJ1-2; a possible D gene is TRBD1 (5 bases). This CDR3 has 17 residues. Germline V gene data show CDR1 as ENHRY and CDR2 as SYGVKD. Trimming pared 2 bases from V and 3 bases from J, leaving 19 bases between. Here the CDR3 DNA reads TGTGCCATCAGTGAGAGGAGGGGTGGTGGCGGAGACTATGGCTACACCTTC. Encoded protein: CAISERRGGGGDYGYTF.

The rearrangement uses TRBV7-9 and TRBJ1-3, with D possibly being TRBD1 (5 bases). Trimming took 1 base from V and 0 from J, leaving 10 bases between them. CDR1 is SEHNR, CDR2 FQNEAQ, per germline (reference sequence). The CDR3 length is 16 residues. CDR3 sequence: CASSLGQGFSGNTIYF. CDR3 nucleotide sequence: TGTGCCAGCAGCTTAGGGCAGGGTTTCTCTGGAAACACCATATATTTT.

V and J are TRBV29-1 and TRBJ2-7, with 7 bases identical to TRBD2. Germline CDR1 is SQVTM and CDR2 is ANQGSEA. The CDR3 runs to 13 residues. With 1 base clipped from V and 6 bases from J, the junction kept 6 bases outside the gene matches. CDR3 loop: CSVEGRESFEQYF. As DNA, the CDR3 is TGCAGCGTTGAAGGGCGGGAGTCTTTCGAGCAGTACTTC.

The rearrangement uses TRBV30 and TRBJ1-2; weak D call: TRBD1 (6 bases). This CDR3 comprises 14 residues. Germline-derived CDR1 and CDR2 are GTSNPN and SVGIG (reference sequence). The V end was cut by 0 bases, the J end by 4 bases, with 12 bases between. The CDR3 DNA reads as TGTGCCTGGAGTGTAGGACAGAGTAGCTATGGCTACACCTTC. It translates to CAWSVGQSSYGYTF.

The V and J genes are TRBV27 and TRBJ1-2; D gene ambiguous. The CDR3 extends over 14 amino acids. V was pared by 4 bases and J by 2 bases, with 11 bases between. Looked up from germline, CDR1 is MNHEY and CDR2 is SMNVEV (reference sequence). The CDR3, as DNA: TGTGCCAGCAGTTGGGCCCCGGGAAACTATGGCTACACCTTC. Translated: CASSWAPGNYGYTF.

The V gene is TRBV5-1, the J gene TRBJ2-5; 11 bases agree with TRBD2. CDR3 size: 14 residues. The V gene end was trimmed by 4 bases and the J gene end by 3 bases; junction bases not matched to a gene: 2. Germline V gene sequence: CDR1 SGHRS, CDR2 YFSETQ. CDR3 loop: CASSVGLAEETQYF. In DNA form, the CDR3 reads TGCGCCAGCAGCGTGGGACTAGCGGAAGAGACCCAGTACTTC.

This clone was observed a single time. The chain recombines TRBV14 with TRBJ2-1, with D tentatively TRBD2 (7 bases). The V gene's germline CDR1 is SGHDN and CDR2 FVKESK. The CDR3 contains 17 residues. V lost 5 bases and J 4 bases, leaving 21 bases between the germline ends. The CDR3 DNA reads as TGTGCCAGCAGCACGGTCGGTCGGGGGGCAAGGTACAATGAGCAGTTCTTC. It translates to CASSTVGRGARYNEQFF.

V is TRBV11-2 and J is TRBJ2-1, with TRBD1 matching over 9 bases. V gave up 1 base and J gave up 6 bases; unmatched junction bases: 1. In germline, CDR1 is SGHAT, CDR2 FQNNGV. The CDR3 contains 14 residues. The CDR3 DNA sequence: TGTGCCAGCAGCTTAGTGGGACAGGGCAATGAGCAGTTCTTC. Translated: CASSLVGQGNEQFF.

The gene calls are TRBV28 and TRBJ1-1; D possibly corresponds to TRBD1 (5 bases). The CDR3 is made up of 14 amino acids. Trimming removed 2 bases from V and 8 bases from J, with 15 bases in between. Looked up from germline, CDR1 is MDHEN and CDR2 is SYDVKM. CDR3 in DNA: TGTGCCAGCAGTTTACGCGGGGGACCACCCGAAGCTTTCTTT. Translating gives CASSLRGGPPEAFF.

The CDR3 here is CASSRSTDRAQFF. The CDR3 DNA reads TGTGCCAGTAGTCGCTCCACTGACAGGGCGCAGTTCTTC. This chain links TRBV19 with TRBJ2-1, with 7 bases identical to TRBD1. The germline CDR1 and CDR2 sequences are LNHDA and SQIVND (reference sequence). With 5 bases clipped from V and 12 bases from J, the junction kept 10 bases outside the gene matches. The CDR3 consists of 13 residues.

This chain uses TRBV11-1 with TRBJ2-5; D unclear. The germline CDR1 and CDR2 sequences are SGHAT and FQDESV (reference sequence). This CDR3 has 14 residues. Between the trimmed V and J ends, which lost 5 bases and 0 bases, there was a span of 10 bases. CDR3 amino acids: CASSIISYQETQYF. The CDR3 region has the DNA TGTGCCAGCAGCATTATTTCGTACCAAGAGACCCAGTACTTC.

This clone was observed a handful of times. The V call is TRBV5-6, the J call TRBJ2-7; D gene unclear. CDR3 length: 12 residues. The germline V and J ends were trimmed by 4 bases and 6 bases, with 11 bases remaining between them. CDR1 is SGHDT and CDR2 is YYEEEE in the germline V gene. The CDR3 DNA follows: TGTGCCAGCAGCCTGGCAGGTTCCGAGCAGTACTTC. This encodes CASSLAGSEQYF.

Here the CDR3 DNA reads TGCGCCAGCAGCTCCCTTGAGACAGGGGACTCCTACGAGCAGTACTTC. Protein sequence: CASSSLETGDSYEQYF. The chain carries TRBV5-1 and TRBJ2-7; the match to TRBD1 covers 8 bases. This CDR3 contains 16 residues. Germline CDR1 is SGHRS and CDR2 is YFSETQ. V dropped 3 bases and J dropped 0; count of bases not matched to a gene: 8.

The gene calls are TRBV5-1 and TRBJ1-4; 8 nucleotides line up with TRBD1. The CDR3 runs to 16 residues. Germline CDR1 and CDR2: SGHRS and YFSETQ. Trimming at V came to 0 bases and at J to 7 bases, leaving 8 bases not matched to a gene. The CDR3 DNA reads TGCGCCAGCAGCTTGGTTCGGACAGGGATGGGTGAAAAACTGTTTTTT. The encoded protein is CASSLVRTGMGEKLFF.

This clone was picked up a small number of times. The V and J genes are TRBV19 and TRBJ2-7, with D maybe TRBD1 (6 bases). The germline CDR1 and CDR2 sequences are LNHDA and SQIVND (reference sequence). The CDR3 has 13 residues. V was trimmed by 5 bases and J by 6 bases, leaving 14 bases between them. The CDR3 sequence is CASSFGTKGEQYF. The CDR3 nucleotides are TGTGCCAGTAGTTTTGGGACAAAGGGCGAGCAGTACTTC.

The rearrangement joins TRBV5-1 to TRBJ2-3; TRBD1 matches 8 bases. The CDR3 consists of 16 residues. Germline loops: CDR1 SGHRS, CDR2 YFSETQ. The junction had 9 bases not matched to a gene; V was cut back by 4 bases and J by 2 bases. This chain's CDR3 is CASSPFAGGDTDTQYF. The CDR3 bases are TGCGCCAGCAGCCCTTTTGCAGGGGGCGACACAGATACGCAGTATTTT. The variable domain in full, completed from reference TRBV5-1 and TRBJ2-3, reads KAGVTQTPRYLIKTRGQQVTLSCSPISGHRSVSWYQQTPGQGLQFLFEYFSETQRNKGNFPGRFSGRQFSNSRSEMNVSTLELGDSALYLCASSPFAGGDTDTQYFGPGTRLTVL.

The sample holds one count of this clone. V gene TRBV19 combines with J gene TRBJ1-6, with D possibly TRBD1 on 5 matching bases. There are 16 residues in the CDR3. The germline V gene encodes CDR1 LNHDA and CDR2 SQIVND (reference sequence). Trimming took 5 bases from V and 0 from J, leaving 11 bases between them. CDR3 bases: TGTGCCAGTAGTCCCAGACAGAGCTCCTATAATTCACCCCTCCACTTT. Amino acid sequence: CASSPRQSSYNSPLHF.